This is a list of T cell receptor beta chains from one sample in a study of CD8 T cells in ankylosing spondylitis. Each CDR3 protein gets one entry after TCRdb re-called the 5' RACE reads with MiXCR. This sample has some 200,000 distinct CDR3 sequences, with around 13% found just once. What was sequenced was blood, either unsorted or a sorted T cell fraction (not recorded which). All receptors derive from a male donor with ankylosing spondylitis or in good health (not recorded which). The CDR3 runs from the conserved cysteine through the conserved F or W. The D gene is left open where the match is weak. For some rows the clone size is stated as once, few or many, or as a class when expanded; others skip it.

CDR3: CASSLVAMGYEQYF
DNA: TGTGCCAGCAGCTTAGTGGCAATGGGCTACGAGCAGTACTTC
J: TRBJ2-7
D: NA
V: TRBV7-8
size: NA

CDR3: CSARTSEYHEQYF
DNA: TGCAGTGCTAGGACTAGCGAGTACCACGAGCAGTACTTC
J: TRBJ2-7
D: TRBD2
V: TRBV20-1
size: many

CDR3: CASSQEVGTFSVTEAFF
DNA: TGTGCCAGCAGCCAAGAAGTGGGGACATTCTCCGTCACTGAAGCTTTCTTT
J: TRBJ1-1
D: NA
V: TRBV4-2
size: NA

CDR3: CASSAREEEKLFF
DNA: TGTGCCAGCAGTGCCCGGGAGGAAGAAAAACTGTTTTTT
J: TRBJ1-4
D: NA
V: TRBV6-1
size: few

CDR3: CSVDGGTSSYNEQFF
DNA: TGCAGCGTTGACGGGGGGACTAGCTCCTACAATGAGCAGTTCTTC
J: TRBJ2-1
D: TRBD2
V: TRBV29-1
size: NA

CDR3: CASSMTGSSEAFF
DNA: TGTGCCAGTAGTATGACGGGATCAAGTGAAGCTTTCTTT
J: TRBJ1-1
D: NA
V: TRBV19
size: NA

CDR3: CASSPEVTPSTDTQYF
DNA: TGCGCCAGCAGCCCTGAGGTTACTCCTAGCACAGATACGCAGTATTTT
J: TRBJ2-3
D: NA
V: TRBV5-1
size: many

CDR3: CASSQGMGVYEQYF
DNA: TGCGCCAGCAGCCAAGGGATGGGGGTCTACGAGCAGTACTTC
J: TRBJ2-7
D: NA
V: TRBV4-1
size: many

CDR3: CASSPEGAEGNQPQHF
DNA: TGCGCCAGCAGTCCCGAGGGGGCCGAAGGCAATCAGCCCCAGCATTTT
J: TRBJ1-5
D: TRBD1
V: TRBV23-1
size: NA

CDR3: CASSQDRNTEAFF
DNA: TGCGCCAGCAGCCAAGACAGGAACACTGAAGCTTTCTTT
J: TRBJ1-1
D: NA
V: TRBV4-1
size: few

CDR3: CAITEGQGARNNEQFF
DNA: TGTGCCATCACTGAGGGGCAGGGGGCAAGGAACAATGAGCAGTTCTTC
J: TRBJ2-1
D: TRBD1
V: TRBV10-3
size: NA

CDR3: CASSSGQQETQYF
DNA: TGTGCCAGCAGTTCGGGACAGCAAGAGACCCAGTACTTC
J: TRBJ2-5
D: TRBD1
V: TRBV7-9
size: few

CDR3: CASGTFDEQYF
DNA: TGTGCCAGCGGGACCTTCGACGAGCAGTACTTC
J: TRBJ2-7
D: NA
V: TRBV27
size: many

CDR3: CASSPGTGLRNEQFF
DNA: TGCGCCAGCAGTCCCGGGACAGGCCTTAGGAATGAGCAGTTCTTC
J: TRBJ2-1
D: TRBD1
V: TRBV4-1
size: few

CDR3: CASSFDRGPSYEQYF
DNA: TGTGCCAGCAGTTTCGACAGGGGGCCCTCCTACGAGCAGTACTTC
J: TRBJ2-7
D: TRBD1
V: TRBV27
size: few

CDR3: CASSFPSTSGGPTDTQYF
DNA: TGTGCCAGCAGCTTCCCGTCGACTAGCGGGGGCCCCACAGATACGCAGTATTTT
J: TRBJ2-3
D: TRBD2
V: TRBV11-2
size: NA

CDR3: CASSKVRECTDTQYF
DNA: TGTGCCAGCAGCAAAGTGAGGGAGTGCACAGATACGCAGTATTTT
J: TRBJ2-3
D: NA
V: TRBV21-1
size: many

CDR3: CSASGGSTDTQYF
DNA: TGTAGCGCTAGCGGGGGGAGCACAGATACGCAGTATTTT
J: TRBJ2-3
D: TRBD2
V: TRBV7-2
size: few

CDR3: CASSLDRGVSYEQYF
DNA: TGTGCCAGCAGCTTAGACAGGGGGGTCTCCTACGAGCAGTACTTC
J: TRBJ2-7
D: TRBD1
V: TRBV9
size: NA

CDR3: CASSLLAGVSNEQFF
DNA: TGTGCCAGCAGCTTACTAGCGGGAGTGAGCAATGAGCAGTTCTTC
J: TRBJ2-1
D: TRBD2
V: TRBV12-3/TRBV12-4
size: many

CDR3: CASSDSKQGVTGELFF
DNA: TGTGCCAGCAGTGACTCGAAACAGGGGGTTACCGGGGAGCTGTTTTTT
J: TRBJ2-2
D: TRBD1
V: TRBV6-4
size: few

CDR3: CASSIGTGVKDEKLFF
DNA: TGTGCCAGCAGCATAGGGACAGGGGTCAAAGATGAAAAACTGTTTTTT
J: TRBJ1-4
D: TRBD1
V: TRBV5-6
size: many

CDR3: CASSGSRTDTQYF
DNA: TGTGCCAGCAGCGGGTCCCGCACAGATACGCAGTATTTT
J: TRBJ2-3
D: NA
V: TRBV9
size: few

CDR3: CASSLIGGSFEQYF
DNA: TGTGCCAGCAGTTTGATAGGCGGCTCGTTCGAGCAGTACTTC
J: TRBJ2-7
D: NA
V: TRBV12-3/TRBV12-4
size: few

CDR3: CASSPGTLGNQPQHF
DNA: TGTGCCAGCAGCCCCGGGACCCTCGGCAATCAGCCCCAGCATTTT
J: TRBJ1-5
D: NA
V: TRBV12-3/TRBV12-4
size: NA

CDR3: CASSQGALSSYEQYF
DNA: TGTGCCAGCAGCCAAGGGGCCCTAAGCTCCTACGAGCAGTACTTC
J: TRBJ2-7
D: NA
V: TRBV3-1
size: NA

CDR3: CASSHLPGTGDGYTF
DNA: TGTGCCAGCAGTCATCTTCCCGGGACAGGGGATGGCTACACCTTC
J: TRBJ1-2
D: TRBD1
V: TRBV7-9
size: few

CDR3: CASSLTLAGSYEQYF
DNA: TGTGCCAGCAGTTTAACACTAGCGGGCTCCTACGAGCAGTACTTC
J: TRBJ2-7
D: TRBD2
V: TRBV12-3/TRBV12-4
size: few

CDR3: CASSEPTRGRETQYF
DNA: TGCGCCAGCAGTGAGCCGACCAGGGGTCGGGAGACCCAGTACTTC
J: TRBJ2-5
D: NA
V: TRBV10-2
size: NA

CDR3: CASSLDTQYF
DNA: TGTGCCAGCAGTTTAGATACGCAGTATTTT
J: TRBJ2-3
D: NA
V: TRBV12-3/TRBV12-4
size: many

CDR3: CASSYSEDEVTGELFF
DNA: TGTGCCAGCAGTTACTCTGAGGATGAGGTGACCGGGGAGCTGTTTTTT
J: TRBJ2-2
D: NA
V: TRBV6-2/TRBV6-3
size: few

CDR3: CASSPPGFDTQYF
DNA: TGCGCCAGCAGCCCCCCAGGGTTCGATACGCAGTATTTT
J: TRBJ2-3
D: NA
V: TRBV4-1
size: few

CDR3: CASNLGAGESDTQYF
DNA: TGCGCCAGCAACCTAGGAGCGGGAGAATCAGATACGCAGTATTTT
J: TRBJ2-3
D: TRBD2
V: TRBV10-1
size: many

CDR3: CASSSVQGAFDNSPLHF
DNA: TGCGCCAGCAGCTCGGTACAGGGGGCGTTCGATAATTCACCCCTCCACTTT
J: TRBJ1-6
D: TRBD1
V: TRBV5-1
size: few

CDR3: CASSYGGASGYTF
DNA: TGTGCCAGCAGTTACGGGGGGGCGAGTGGCTACACCTTC
J: TRBJ1-2
D: NA
V: TRBV6-5
size: many

CDR3: CSAPTAGSNSPLHF
DNA: TGCAGTGCTCCGACAGCCGGAAGTAATTCACCCCTCCACTTT
J: TRBJ1-6
D: NA
V: TRBV20-1
size: NA

CDR3: CASSGPLSSYEQYF
DNA: TGCGCCAGCAGTGGTCCCTTAAGCTCCTACGAGCAGTACTTC
J: TRBJ2-7
D: NA
V: TRBV4-1
size: NA

CDR3: CSVEKAGRNTYEQYF
DNA: TGCAGCGTTGAAAAGGCGGGACGTAATACCTACGAGCAGTACTTC
J: TRBJ2-7
D: NA
V: TRBV29-1
size: once

CDR3: CSHDDSYTDTQYF
DNA: TGCAGCCATGATGACAGTTACACAGATACGCAGTATTTT
J: TRBJ2-3
D: NA
V: TRBV29-1
size: many

CDR3: CASSPPGEKLFF
DNA: TGTGCCAGCAGCCCCCCCGGTGAAAAACTGTTTTTT
J: TRBJ1-4
D: NA
V: TRBV11-2
size: many

CDR3: CASNLQGFVARKSTDTQYF
DNA: TGTGCCAGCAACCTACAGGGGTTTGTTGCCCGTAAGAGCACAGATACGCAGTATTTT
J: TRBJ2-3
D: TRBD1
V: TRBV12-3/TRBV12-4
size: many

CDR3: CASSSEGSPGDTEAFF
DNA: TGCGCCAGCAGCTCGGAGGGGTCCCCAGGGGACACTGAAGCTTTCTTT
J: TRBJ1-1
D: NA
V: TRBV5-1
size: few

CDR3: CASSLSSTEQYF
DNA: TGTGCCAGCAGCCTCTCCTCAACCGAGCAGTACTTC
J: TRBJ2-7
D: NA
V: TRBV9
size: NA

CDR3: CASSSYTNSPLHF
DNA: TGTGCCAGCAGTTCCTACACGAATTCACCCCTCCACTTT
J: TRBJ1-6
D: NA
V: TRBV27
size: NA

CDR3: CATQLAQGMNEQFF
DNA: TGCGCCACGCAACTCGCCCAGGGCATGAATGAGCAGTTCTTC
J: TRBJ2-1
D: NA
V: TRBV4-1
size: few

CDR3: CASSQTDRDFYGYTF
DNA: TGCGCCAGCAGCCAAACCGACAGGGACTTCTATGGCTACACCTTC
J: TRBJ1-2
D: TRBD1
V: TRBV4-1
size: NA

CDR3: CASRQTSGSSYEQYF
DNA: TGTGCCAGCAGACAAACTAGCGGCAGCTCCTACGAGCAGTACTTC
J: TRBJ2-7
D: TRBD2
V: TRBV7-8
size: NA

CDR3: CASSELRGAYNEQFF
DNA: TGTGCCAGCAGTGAATTAAGGGGCGCCTACAATGAGCAGTTCTTC
J: TRBJ2-1
D: NA
V: TRBV6-1
size: few

CDR3: CSVEVYRGSNYGYTF
DNA: TGCAGCGTTGAAGTCTACAGGGGGTCCAACTATGGCTACACCTTC
J: TRBJ1-2
D: TRBD1
V: TRBV29-1
size: few

CDR3: CSVDLANEQFF
DNA: TGCAGCGTTGATTTAGCCAATGAGCAGTTCTTC
J: TRBJ2-1
D: NA
V: TRBV29-1
size: many

CDR3: CASSQDPQGVGYTF
DNA: TGCGCCAGCAGCCAAGATCCCCAGGGGGTTGGCTACACCTTC
J: TRBJ1-2
D: TRBD1
V: TRBV4-1
size: few

CDR3: CSVGWINREQSNYGYTF
DNA: TGCAGCGTTGGGTGGATAAACAGGGAGCAGAGTAACTATGGCTACACCTTC
J: TRBJ1-2
D: NA
V: TRBV29-1
size: few

CDR3: CASSFGPGKQYF
DNA: TGTGCCAGCAGTTTTGGGCCGGGGAAGCAGTACTTC
J: TRBJ2-7
D: NA
V: TRBV12-3/TRBV12-4
size: many

CDR3: CASSLAGVIVDTQYF
DNA: TGTGCCAGCAGCTTAGCGGGGGTAATTGTAGATACGCAGTATTTT
J: TRBJ2-3
D: NA
V: TRBV7-9
size: few

CDR3: CSAAPGLYYEQYF
DNA: TGCAGTGCTGCGCCGGGACTATACTACGAGCAGTACTTC
J: TRBJ2-7
D: TRBD2
V: TRBV20-1
size: few

CDR3: CASSQRLASYTGELFF
DNA: TGCGCCAGCAGCCAACGACTAGCGAGTTACACCGGGGAGCTGTTTTTT
J: TRBJ2-2
D: TRBD2
V: TRBV4-1
size: few